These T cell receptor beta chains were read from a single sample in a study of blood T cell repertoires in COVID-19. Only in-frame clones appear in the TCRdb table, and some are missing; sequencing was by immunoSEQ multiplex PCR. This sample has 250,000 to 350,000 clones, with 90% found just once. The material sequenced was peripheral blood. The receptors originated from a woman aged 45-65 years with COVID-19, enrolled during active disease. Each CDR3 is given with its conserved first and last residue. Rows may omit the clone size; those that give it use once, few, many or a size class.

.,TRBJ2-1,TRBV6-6,CASSYFQGLLGNEQFF
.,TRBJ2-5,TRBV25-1,CASSGPRAGETQYF
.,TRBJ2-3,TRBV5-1,CASSSTGQREVLDTQYF
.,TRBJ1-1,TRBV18,CASSPLGQGNTEAFF
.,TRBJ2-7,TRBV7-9,CASSYRDRGHYEQYF
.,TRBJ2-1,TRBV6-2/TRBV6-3,CASSYGGYRGHLEQFF
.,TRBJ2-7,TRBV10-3,CAISAAGTSNEQYF
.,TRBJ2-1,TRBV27,CASSLGVGNEQFF
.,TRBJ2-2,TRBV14,CASSQLDTGELFF
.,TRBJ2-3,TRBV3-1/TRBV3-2,CASSQRGREGATQYF
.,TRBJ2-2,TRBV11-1,CASTGVAGVTGELFF
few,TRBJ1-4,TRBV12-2,CASRLGFTGTGGCTNEKLFF
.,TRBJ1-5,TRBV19,CASSSDREVRPQHF
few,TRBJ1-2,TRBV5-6,CASTELGSNYGYTF
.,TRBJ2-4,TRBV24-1,CATSDSGQGIKNIQYF
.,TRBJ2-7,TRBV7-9,CASSSGLAVRGQYF
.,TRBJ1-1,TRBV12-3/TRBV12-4,CASSLHGNTEAFF
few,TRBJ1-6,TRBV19,CASSILQGGNSPLHF
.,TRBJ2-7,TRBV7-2,CASSLGQLSSYEQYF
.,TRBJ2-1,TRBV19,CASNGKHYNEQFF
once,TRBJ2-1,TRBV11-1,CASSLSGGSGGDEQFF
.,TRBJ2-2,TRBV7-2,CASSRTGYTGELFF
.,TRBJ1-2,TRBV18,CASSPVSTNYGYTF
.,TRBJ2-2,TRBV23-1,CASSQSASGGIAPGELFF
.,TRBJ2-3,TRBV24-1,CATSDPPAGADTQYF
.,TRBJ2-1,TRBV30,CAWAGLAYNEQFF
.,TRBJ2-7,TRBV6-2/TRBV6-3,CASSLLAGGPHEQYF
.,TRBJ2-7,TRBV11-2,CASSLVGGSHYEQYF
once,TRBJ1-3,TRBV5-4,CASSLAGTLGNTIYF
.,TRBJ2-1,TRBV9,CASSPRGAGRPYNEQFF
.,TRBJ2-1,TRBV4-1,CASSQVGSGNEQFF
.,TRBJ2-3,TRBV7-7,CASSRTGKDTDTQYF
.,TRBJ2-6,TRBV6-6,CASCRQVSSGANVLTF
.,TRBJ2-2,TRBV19,CASSISRLTGRRRNTGELFF
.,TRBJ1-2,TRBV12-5,CASGSTGGVGYGYTF
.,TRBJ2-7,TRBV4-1,CASSELADYEQYF
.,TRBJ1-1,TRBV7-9,CASSPLRQVNWENTEAFF
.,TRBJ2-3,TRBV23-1,CASSQFCRDREFTDTQYF
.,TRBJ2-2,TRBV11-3,CASGVSFVGRGNTGELFF
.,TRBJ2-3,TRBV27,CASSLWARGEVGTDTQYF
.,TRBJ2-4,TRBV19,CASRGDRGKNIQYF
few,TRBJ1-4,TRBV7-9,CASSPGQGFEKLFF
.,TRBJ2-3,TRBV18,CASSPTGPDTQYF
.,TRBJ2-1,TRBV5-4,CASLSLQGASYNEQFF
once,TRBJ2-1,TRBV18,CASSPVGVAGNNEQFF
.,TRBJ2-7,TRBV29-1,CSVEASAGDYSYEQYF
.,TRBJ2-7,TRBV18,CASSPPASGRGDEQYF
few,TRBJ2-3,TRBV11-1,CASSLTGQTTDTQYF
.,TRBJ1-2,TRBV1,CTSSRTGSRGYTF
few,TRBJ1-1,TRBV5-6,CASSLAVNTEAFF